This TCR beta chain originates from a study of cytomegalovirus exposure and HLA in healthy donors. Study results and caveats: A highly shared variant cluster was judged a likely technical artifact.

This clone has a handful of counts. The antigen is not known. The PCR made use of 60 Vbeta and 13 Jbeta primers. Libraries were prepared by immunoSEQ multiplex PCR; TCRdb keeps only in-frame clonotypes and omits some of them. The sample lists fewer than 250,000 clones, 65% to 85% seen once, with 1.6% in the top ten. The donors comprised healthy bone marrow donors. This TCR came from a young woman in good health and CMV-seronegative. Sequencing used PBMCs.

The CDR3 region has the DNA TGTGCCAGCAGTTACGGACATTTATCTGGAAACACCATATATTTT. It encodes CASSYGHLSGNTIYF. The J gene is TRBJ1-3, the V gene TRBV6-5, with D perhaps TRBD1 (5 bases). Germline V gene sequence: CDR1 MNHEY, CDR2 SVGAGI. V lost 2 bases to trimming and J lost 1 base, with 9 bases between them. The CDR3 spans 15 residues.